This T cell receptor (beta chain) emerged from a study of blood T cell repertoires in COVID-19. Trimming removed 4 bases from V and 5 bases from J, with 13 bases in between. Germline CDR1 reads SGHRS; CDR2 reads YFSETQ. The CDR3 consists of 14 residues. TCRdb's copy holds only in-frame clones and misses some; the assay was immunoSEQ multiplex PCR. The sample has roughly 130,000 clones, just under 85% seen once; the top ten hold 7% to 10%. Sequencing input: PBMCs or T cells enriched from blood (not recorded which). This TCR derives from a man aged 45-65 years who had recovered from COVID-19. The chain links TRBV5-1 to TRBJ2-1, with a possible D match to TRBD2 (7 bases). DNA of the CDR3: TGCGCCAGCAGCCCGGGGGGCCCAAACAATGAGCAGTTCTTC. It codes for CASSPGGPNNEQFF.